The present T cell receptor (beta chain) was sequenced within a study of T cell repertoires in cytomegalovirus infection. This CDR3 spans 14 amino acids. Germline-derived CDR1 and CDR2 are SEHNR and FQNEAQ (reference sequence). V was cut by 3 bases and J by 4 bases, with 10 bases left in between. TCRdb re-derived calls from the reads in MiXCR, one entry per CDR3 protein. The sample lists hundreds of thousands of distinct CDR3 sequences; roughly 20% were seen once. What was sequenced was PBMCs. The chain couples TRBV7-9 to TRBJ1-3; weak D call: TRBD1 (6 bases). This receptor was obtained from a human donor in good health (CMV status not recorded). Some clones in this sample may be carry-over from other donors' samples. The CDR3 is CASSFDRLGNTIYF. CDR3 nucleotides: TGTGCCAGCAGCTTTGACAGGCTGGGAAACACCATATATTTT.